One sample yielded the 9 T cell receptor beta chains listed below, sequenced in a study of OX40 agonist ivuxolimab in advanced cancers. Libraries were prepared by immunoSEQ multiplex PCR; TCRdb keeps only in-frame clonotypes and omits some of them. The sample has tens of thousands of clones, around 85% seen once. Sequencing was performed on CD4+ or CD8+ T cells sorted from blood, taken in a trial of the OX40 agonist ivuxolimab. Receptors originate from an adult with an advanced solid tumor such as melanoma, head and neck, liver or kidney cancer.

V and J are TRBV7-9 and TRBJ2-4, with TRBD1 matching over 8 bases. In germline, CDR1 is SEHNR, CDR2 FQNEAQ (reference sequence). With V trimmed by 1 base and J by 2 bases, 10 bases remained unmatched. This CDR3 is built from 18 residues. In DNA form, the CDR3 reads TGTGCCAGCAGCTTAGAAGCAGACAGGGGAGAGCCCAAAAACATTCAGTACTTC. Amino acids: CASSLEADRGEPKNIQYF.

The CDR3 coding sequence is TGTGCCAGCAGCTCTCCCCGGACTAGCTCCTACGAGCAGTACTTC. Translating gives CASSSPRTSSYEQYF. The genes are TRBV28 and TRBJ2-7; 7 nucleotides match TRBD2. The CDR3 extends over 15 amino acids. The trim removed 6 bases at V and 0 bases at J, leaving 8 bases unmatched. CDR1 is MDHEN, CDR2 SYDVKM, per germline.

The chain couples TRBV10-3 to TRBJ2-1; 9 bases fit TRBD1. The length of the CDR3 is 17 residues. CDR1 and CDR2 from the germline V gene are ENHRY and SYGVKD. The V gene end was trimmed by 5 bases and the J gene end by 15 bases; junction bases not matched to a gene: 23. CDR3: CAISIPQGTGRRGTPFF. Written as DNA, the CDR3 is TGTGCCATCAGTATTCCCCAGGGGACAGGGCGACGCGGGACCCCGTTCTTC.

The chain joins TRBV7-3 to TRBJ2-1; 9 bases align to TRBD2. Germline-derived CDR1 and CDR2 are SGHTA and FQGTGA. The CDR3 covers 15 residues. Trimming took 1 base from V and 5 from J; bases not matched to a gene: 3. The DNA for the CDR3 is TGTGCCAGCAGCTTAAGCGGGAGGGCAGACAATGAGCAGTTCTTC. Its protein is CASSLSGRADNEQFF. Combining the CDR3 with reference TRBV7-3 and TRBJ2-1 gives the whole variable domain GAGVSQTPSNKVTEKGKYVELRCDPISGHTALYWYRQSLGQGPEFLIYFQGTGAADDSGLPNDRFFAVRPEGSVSTLKIQRTERGDSAVYLCASSLSGRADNEQFFGPGTRLTVL.

The genes are TRBV7-9 and TRBJ2-5, with TRBD1 as a possible D gene (6 bases). The CDR3 has 14 amino acids. CDR1 is SEHNR, CDR2 FQNEAQ, per germline (reference sequence). Between the trimmed V and J ends, which lost 1 base and 1 base, there was a span of 7 bases. This chain's CDR3 is CASSLGTVQETQYF. CDR3 nucleotide sequence: TGTGCCAGCAGCTTAGGGACAGTCCAAGAGACCCAGTACTTC.

Written as DNA, the CDR3 is TGTGCCAGCAGCGTAGGTCCAGGCCAGAACACTGAAGCTTTCTTT. Translating it yields CASSVGPGQNTEAFF. This rearrangement joins TRBV9 to TRBJ1-1; D ambiguous. CDR3 length equals 15 residues. Germline CDR1 reads SGDLS; CDR2 reads YYNGEE. V shed 0 bases and J shed 1 base, with 10 bases lying between them.

The chain carries TRBV10-3 and TRBJ1-1; D might be TRBD1 (5 bases). The CDR3 runs to 14 residues. Germline values: CDR1 ENHRY, CDR2 SYGVKD. The ends were cut back, 4 bases at V and 5 bases at J, with 14 bases in the middle. The CDR3, as DNA: TGTGCCATCAGTGCGGGGCCCCGCGGTACTGAAGCTTTCTTT. Amino acid sequence: CAISAGPRGTEAFF.

The chain combines TRBV14 with TRBJ2-5; weak D call: TRBD2 (6 bases). V was clipped by 0 bases and J by 0 bases, with 11 bases between them. CDR1 is SGHDN and CDR2 is FVKESK in the germline V gene. The CDR3 has 16 amino acids. The CDR3, as DNA: TGTGCCAGCAGCCAAGACGCGGGGTGGAACCAAGAGACCCAGTACTTC. Protein product: CASSQDAGWNQETQYF.

J is TRBJ2-7 and V is TRBV28; the D is unclear. V was shortened by 5 bases and J by 3 bases, with 17 bases between the two germline ends. Germline CDR1 and CDR2: MDHEN and SYDVKM. CDR3 length: 15 residues. The CDR3 DNA is TGTGCCAGCAGTCGACGTAGACTCCATCTCTACGAGCAGTACTTC. Residues: CASSRRRLHLYEQYF.